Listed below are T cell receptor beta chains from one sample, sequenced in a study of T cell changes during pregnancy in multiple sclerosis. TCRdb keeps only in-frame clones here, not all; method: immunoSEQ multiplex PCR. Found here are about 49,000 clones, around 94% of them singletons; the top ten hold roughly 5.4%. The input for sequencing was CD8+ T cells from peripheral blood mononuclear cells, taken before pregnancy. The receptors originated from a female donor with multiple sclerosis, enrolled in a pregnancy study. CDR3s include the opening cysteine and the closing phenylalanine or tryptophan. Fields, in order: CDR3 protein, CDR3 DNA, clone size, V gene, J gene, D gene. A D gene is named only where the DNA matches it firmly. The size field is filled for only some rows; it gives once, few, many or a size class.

cdr3_aa: CASSPGARVSEQYF
cdr3_nt: TGTGCCAGCAGCCCGGGAGCCAGGGTCAGCGAGCAGTACTTC
clone_size: NA
v_call: TRBV5-6
j_call: TRBJ2-7
d_call: NA

cdr3_aa: CASSPDDTPYEQYF
cdr3_nt: TGTGCCAGCAGTCCAGACGACACCCCCTACGAGCAGTACTTC
clone_size: NA
v_call: TRBV28
j_call: TRBJ2-7
d_call: NA

cdr3_aa: CASSEPGTGGREQYF
cdr3_nt: TGTGCCAGCAGTGAACCGGGGACAGGGGGCCGCGAGCAGTACTTC
clone_size: NA
v_call: TRBV2
j_call: TRBJ2-7
d_call: TRBD1

cdr3_aa: CASSLAAGGDTEAFF
cdr3_nt: TGTGCCAGCAGCTTAGCGGCGGGGGGAGACACTGAAGCTTTCTTT
clone_size: few
v_call: TRBV7-9
j_call: TRBJ1-1
d_call: NA

cdr3_aa: CASSFLTSGRGLSTDTQYF
cdr3_nt: TGTGCCAGCAGTTTCCTGACTAGCGGGAGGGGCCTTAGCACAGATACGCAGTATTTT
clone_size: NA
v_call: TRBV27
j_call: TRBJ2-3
d_call: TRBD2

cdr3_aa: CASSLGGLDVDEQFF
cdr3_nt: TGTGCCAGCAGCTTAGGGGGACTGGACGTCGATGAGCAGTTCTTC
clone_size: NA
v_call: TRBV13
j_call: TRBJ2-1
d_call: NA

cdr3_aa: CAISGGLAGAHEQYF
cdr3_nt: TGTGCCATCAGTGGGGGACTAGCGGGAGCACACGAGCAGTACTTC
clone_size: NA
v_call: TRBV10-3
j_call: TRBJ2-7
d_call: TRBD2

cdr3_aa: CASSPGGAHYEQYF
cdr3_nt: TGTGCCAGCAGCCCCGGCGGGGCACACTACGAGCAGTACTTC
clone_size: NA
v_call: TRBV28
j_call: TRBJ2-7
d_call: NA

cdr3_aa: CASSLDSALEAFF
cdr3_nt: TGTGCCAGCAGCCTGGACAGCGCACTTGAAGCTTTCTTT
clone_size: NA
v_call: TRBV19
j_call: TRBJ1-1
d_call: NA

cdr3_aa: CASSYRTSRHHWVYSNQPQHF
cdr3_nt: TGTGCCAGCAGTTACCGGACATCGCGTCATCATTGGGTCTATAGCAATCAGCCCCAGCATTTT
clone_size: NA
v_call: TRBV6-7
j_call: TRBJ1-5
d_call: NA